Reported below is one T cell receptor beta chain. Its antigen is unknown. With the read ending 3 residues before the CDR3 end, the germline J gene is used to fill in that end. These data come from a study of T cells in women clearing cervical HPV infection. Study-wide context: Donors had HPV16-related CIN3 or worse; 2 had invasive cancer. Controls' single incident HPV16 infection cleared within 12 months without precancer. Study-level findings and limits: Cases carried less TRBV6-7 than controls: approximately 0.1% versus 0.16%.

Here immunoSEQ multiplex PCR was the method, and the copy in TCRdb shows in-frame clones only, minus some. The table for this sample gives 20,000 to 30,000 clones. This CDR3 has 14 amino acids. From germline, CDR1 is SQVTM and CDR2 ANQGSEA. V lost 3 bases to trimming and J lost 1 base, with 12 bases between them. MY09/MY11 PCR detected cervical HPV DNA; dot-blot assigned genotypes. The sequence was collected from a woman between 18 and 70 years old with a cervical HPV16 infection that either progressed to CIN3+ or cleared (not recorded which). The J gene is TRBJ1-1, the V gene TRBV29-1, with D uncertain. Sequencing was done on a sample of blood buffy coat. The CDR3 protein is CSVDSGWANTEAFF. CDR3 DNA (partial): TGCAGCGTTGATTCGGGGTGGGCGAACACTGAA. Filled out from reference TRBV29-1 and TRBJ1-1, the complete variable domain reads SAVISQKPSRDICQRGTSLTIQCQVDSQVTMMFWYRQQPGQSLTLIATANQGSEATYESGFVIDKFPISRPNLTFSTLTVSNMSPEDSSIYLCSVDSGWANTEAFFGQGTRLTVV.